This T cell receptor (beta chain) stems from a study of shared clonotypes between healthy human individuals. Naive CD8 cells were CD45RO-negative, positively selected for CCR7, excluding terminally differentiated effector memory CD45RA+ cells. Using immunoSEQ multiplex PCR, the repertoire was profiled, and TCRdb retains in-frame clones only, with some absent. The repertoire holds about 2.2 million clones, roughly 95% seen once, with around 1.7% in the top ten. V was clipped by 0 bases and J by 5 bases, with 13 bases between them. Germline V gives CDR1 LGHNA, CDR2 YSLEER. The CDR3 runs to 15 residues.

This chain connects TRBV4-3 to TRBJ2-5; tentative D call: TRBD1 (6 bases). Material for sequencing was naive CD8+ T cells from PBMCs. The receptor comes from a man aged 18 to 29 in good health. Some clones in this sample may be carry-over from other donors' samples. The CDR3 protein is CASSQENRAWETQYF. For the CDR3, the DNA is TGCGCCAGCAGCCAAGAAAACAGGGCATGGGAGACCCAGTACTTC.